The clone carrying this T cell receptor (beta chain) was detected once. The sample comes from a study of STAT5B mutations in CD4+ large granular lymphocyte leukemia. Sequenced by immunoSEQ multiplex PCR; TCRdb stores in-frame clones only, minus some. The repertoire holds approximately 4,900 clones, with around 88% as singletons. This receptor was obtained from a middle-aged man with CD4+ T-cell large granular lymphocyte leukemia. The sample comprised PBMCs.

The CDR3 DNA reads TGCGCCAGCAGCCGAGCAGGACAGGGGTCTAACTATGGCTACACCTTC. It yields the protein CASSRAGQGSNYGYTF. The chain links TRBV4-1 to TRBJ1-2; 9 bases match TRBD1. J gave up 0 bases and V 4 bases, and 6 bases lay outside the gene matches. The CDR3 is 16 amino acids. Germline V gives CDR1 MGHRA, CDR2 YSYEKL.